The T cell receptor beta chain under discussion was sequenced for a study of identifying expanded T cells in peripheral blood. Findings and limits, study-wide: Technical replicates showed about 1.1 changed clones; approximately two weeks about 16.4; four weeks 19. Clone count variance between roughly 2-week samples rose with total template count.

CDR1 and CDR2 (germline): KGHSH, LQKENI. The CDR3 is 16 amino acids. The V end was cut by 3 bases, the J end by 5 bases, with 18 bases between. TCRdb's table, derived via immunoSEQ multiplex PCR, lists solely in-frame clones and lacks some. The table includes approximately 120,000 clones, 88% detected once. During the collection period, no donor immune events like infections were recorded. A remark on this clone: No antigen is known for it.

Sequenced input: blood. This TCR derives from a person aged 18 to 75 in good health. This sequence joins TRBV18 and TRBJ2-3, with TRBD2 as a possible D gene (6 bases). The CDR3: CASSPRDFSGVDTQYF. Here the CDR3 DNA reads TGTGCCAGCTCACCTCGGGACTTCTCCGGTGTAGATACGCAGTATTTT.